This T cell receptor (beta chain) was retrieved from a study of blood T cells in healthy people across ages. Points on this clonotype: Its antigen is unidentified.

Study-wide results and caveats: Diversity estimated from one million T cells was considered an underestimate. CMV status of donors was unknown, possibly confounding expanded clonotype changes.

Primers used in a second PCR of about 7 to 12 cycles were a sample-barcoded 5' primer and a J-beta primer mix. TCRdb re-derived calls from the 5' RACE reads in MiXCR, one entry per CDR3 protein. The table lists 600,000 or so distinct CDR3 sequences, about 30% of them singletons, with 15% to 18% in the top ten. CDR1 and CDR2 from the germline V gene are SGDLS and YYNGEE. The CDR3 sequence is 14 residues long. The V and J ends lost 5 bases and 3 bases, in that order; junction bases with no gene match: 7. The gene calls are TRBV9 and TRBJ1-2; 7 bases are a match to TRBD1. This receptor was identified in a woman at least 80 years old in good health. What was sequenced was blood. The CDR3 sequence: CASSTHQGDYGYTF. In nucleotides, the CDR3 is TGTGCCAGCAGTACCCACCAGGGGGACTATGGCTACACCTTC. The whole variable domain, filled in from reference TRBV9 and TRBJ1-2, reads DSGVTQTPKHLITATGQRVTLRCSPRSGDLSVYWYQQSLDQGLQFLIQYYNGEERAKGNILERFSAQQFPDLHSELNLSSLELGDSALYFCASSTHQGDYGYTFGSGTRLTVV.